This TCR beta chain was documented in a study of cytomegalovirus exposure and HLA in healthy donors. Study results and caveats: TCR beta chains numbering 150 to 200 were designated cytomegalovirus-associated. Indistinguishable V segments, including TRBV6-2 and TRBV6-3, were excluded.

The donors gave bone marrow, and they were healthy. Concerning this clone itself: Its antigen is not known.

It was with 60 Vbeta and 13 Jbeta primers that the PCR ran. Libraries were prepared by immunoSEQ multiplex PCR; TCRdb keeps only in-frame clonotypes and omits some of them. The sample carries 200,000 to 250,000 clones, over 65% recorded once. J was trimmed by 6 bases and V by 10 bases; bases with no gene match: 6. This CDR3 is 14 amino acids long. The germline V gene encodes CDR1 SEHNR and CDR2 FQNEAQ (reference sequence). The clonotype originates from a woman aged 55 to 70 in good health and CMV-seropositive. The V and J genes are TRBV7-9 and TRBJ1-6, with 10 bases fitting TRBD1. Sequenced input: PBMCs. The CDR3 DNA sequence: TGTGCCACCCCAGGGGACAGGGGTAATTCACCCCTCCACTTT. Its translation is CATPGDRGNSPLHF.